A selection of T cell receptor beta chains follows, all from one sample in a study of long-term antiretroviral therapy in people with HIV. Profiled with immunoSEQ multiplex PCR; TCRdb holds only in-frame clones, not every one. The repertoire has 6,400 or so clones, 73% of them found once; the top ten carry about 30%. Sequenced material: unsorted PBMCs, taken 0.2 years after starting antiretroviral therapy. The receptors come from a man in his forties with HIV. Both conserved end residues are part of each CDR3. The D gene is left open where the match is weak. For some rows the clone size is stated as once, few or many, or as a class when expanded; others skip it.

len	v_gene	abundance	j_gene	d_gene	CDR3nt	CDR3aa
15	TRBV18	once	TRBJ1-5	NA	TGTGCCAGCTCAGCCCAGATCGGGGGCCATCAGCCCCAGCATTTT	CASSAQIGGHQPQHF
14	TRBV14	NA	TRBJ1-2	TRBD1	TGTGCCAGCAGCCAACAGGGACAGGTCTATGGCTACACCTTC	CASSQQGQVYGYTF
15	TRBV19	NA	TRBJ1-5	NA	TGTGCCAGTAGTATGGGGGAACTGAGCAATCAGCCCCAGCATTTT	CASSMGELSNQPQHF
15	TRBV19	once	TRBJ2-7	TRBD2	TGTGCCAGTAGTTCGCCTCGCGGGGGCTCCTACGAGCAGTACTTC	CASSSPRGGSYEQYF
13	TRBV2	few	TRBJ1-1	NA	TGTGCCAGCACCCTGGAGGCCCCCACTGAAGCTTTCTTT	CASTLEAPTEAFF
19	TRBV7-6	few	TRBJ1-4	NA	TGTGCCAGCAGCTTAACGGATTGGGACATGAGTGGAACTAATGAAAAACTGTTTTTT	CASSLTDWDMSGTNEKLFF
15	TRBV28	NA	TRBJ1-1	TRBD1	TGTGCCAGCAGTTCTGACAGGGGCATGAACACTGAAGCTTTCTTT	CASSSDRGMNTEAFF
15	TRBV25-1	NA	TRBJ2-7	TRBD1	TGTGCCAGCAGTGACCTCTTACAGGGGGCGAACGAGCAGTACTTC	CASSDLLQGANEQYF
18	TRBV7-3	NA	TRBJ2-3	TRBD2	TGTGCCAGCAGCCCCGGACTAGCGGGGGTCACGCCCACAGATACGCAGTATTTT	CASSPGLAGVTPTDTQYF
16	TRBV5-1	NA	TRBJ2-7	NA	TGCGCCAGCAGCTTGGTCCCCGGGCCCCGAGGTTACGAGCAGTACTTC	CASSLVPGPRGYEQYF
19	TRBV7-9	few	TRBJ2-3	TRBD2	TGTGCCAGCAGCCCCGGACTAGCGGGGGGTGCCGGGCGGCTAGATACGCAGTATTTT	CASSPGLAGGAGRLDTQYF
15	TRBV7-2	NA	TRBJ2-7	NA	TGTGCCAGCAGCTTCCAGCGCGCAAGCTCCTACGAGCAGTACTTC	CASSFQRASSYEQYF
14	TRBV6-1	few	TRBJ2-1	NA	TGTGCCAGCAGTGAGGAAGAGGAGTACAATGAGCAGTTCTTC	CASSEEEEYNEQFF
14	TRBV29-1	NA	TRBJ1-1	TRBD1	TGCAGCGTCAACAGGGGGTTAAGGGGCACTGAAGCTTTCTTT	CSVNRGLRGTEAFF
15	TRBV10-2	NA	TRBJ2-2	TRBD1	TGCGCCATCGCATTTAAGGACAGGGTATCCGGGGAGCTGTTTTTT	CAIAFKDRVSGELFF
14	TRBV9	NA	TRBJ2-2	NA	TGTGCCAGCAGCGTAGCGGGGACACCCGGGGAGCTGTTTTTT	CASSVAGTPGELFF
14	TRBV12-5	NA	TRBJ1-5	NA	TGTGCTAGTGGTTTGGTAGGGGGGAGTCAGCCCCAGCATTTT	CASGLVGGSQPQHF
14	TRBV11-1	NA	TRBJ2-7	TRBD2	TGTGCCAGCAGCCCCCGGGGGGGGCCCAACGAGCAGTACTTC	CASSPRGGPNEQYF
11	TRBV11-1	NA	TRBJ2-3	NA	TGTGCCAGCAGCTTAATGGATACGCAGTATTTT	CASSLMDTQYF
13	TRBV14	NA	TRBJ1-5	NA	TGTGCCAGCAGCCGGACCTTTTTGGAGCCCCAGCATTTT	CASSRTFLEPQHF
15	TRBV30	NA	TRBJ1-3	TRBD1	TGTGCCTGGAGCGGAGACAGGGTACTCGGAAACACCATATATTTT	CAWSGDRVLGNTIYF
16	TRBV4-1	NA	TRBJ1-5	TRBD1	TGCGCCAGCAGCCAAGGTGGAGGGGGCCTCAATCAGCCCCAGCATTTT	CASSQGGGGLNQPQHF
13	TRBV13	NA	TRBJ2-4	NA	TGTGCCAGCAGCCGATTAGCCAAAAACATTCAGTACTTC	CASSRLAKNIQYF
17	TRBV5-4	NA	TRBJ2-7	NA	TGTGCCAGCAGCTTGGGGGGAGGCAGTCTTAGCTCCTACGAGCAGTACTTC	CASSLGGGSLSSYEQYF
14	TRBV5-1	NA	TRBJ1-6	NA	TGCGCCAGCAGCTTGGGACTCAATGATTCACCCCTCCACTTT	CASSLGLNDSPLHF
14	TRBV5-6	few	TRBJ2-7	TRBD1	TGTGCCAGCAGCTTCGGGACAGGGGGCAACGAGCAGTACTTC	CASSFGTGGNEQYF
14	TRBV7-8	NA	TRBJ1-5	NA	TGTGCCAGCAGCTTATGGGGTTGGGGTCAGCCCCAGCATTTT	CASSLWGWGQPQHF
15	TRBV7-9	once	TRBJ1-3	NA	TGTGCCAGCAGCCCCATCCCAGGTCCCGGAAACACCATATATTTT	CASSPIPGPGNTIYF
15	TRBV29-1	hyperexpanded	TRBJ2-7	TRBD1	TGCAGCGTAGAGACAGGGACCGCGAGCTCCTACGAGCAGTACTTC	CSVETGTASSYEQYF
17	TRBV7-9	NA	TRBJ1-2	TRBD1	TGTGCCAGCAGCTCTATATGGGACAGCCGGGGGGACTATGGCTACACCTTC	CASSSIWDSRGDYGYTF
17	TRBV10-3	NA	TRBJ2-5	NA	TGTGCCATCAGTGACTCCTCCGGGGGGAGGGGGTTAGAGACCCAGTACTTC	CAISDSSGGRGLETQYF
15	TRBV2	NA	TRBJ2-7	NA	TGTGCCAGCAGTGAAGGGCAGGCCCCGGGGAATCTAGAGTACTTC	CASSEGQAPGNLEYF
16	TRBV11-2	NA	TRBJ2-7	NA	TGTGCCAGCAGCTTAGAGCACTCCAGGAACCCCTACGAGCAGTACTTC	CASSLEHSRNPYEQYF
14	TRBV5-1	NA	TRBJ2-7	TRBD2	TGCGCCAGCAGCTTGACTAGCGGGGTCTACGAGCAGTACTTC	CASSLTSGVYEQYF
14	TRBV4-2	NA	TRBJ1-1	NA	TGTGCCAGCAGCCAAGAGGCAGGGTTCACTGAAGCTTTCTTT	CASSQEAGFTEAFF
15	TRBV18	NA	TRBJ2-1	NA	TGTGCCAGCTCACCAGGGCAAGGGGCATACAATGAGCAGTTCTTC	CASSPGQGAYNEQFF
15	TRBV5-1	NA	TRBJ1-4	NA	TGCGCCAGCAGCTCCTTCCCGGGACTTAATGAAAAACTGTTTTTT	CASSSFPGLNEKLFF
14	TRBV7-9	NA	TRBJ2-7	TRBD2	TGTGCCAGCAGCTTAACCCTAGCGGGGAGCGAGCAGTACTTC	CASSLTLAGSEQYF
14	TRBV27	NA	TRBJ2-7	NA	TGTGCCAGCAGTTTACTTGCGAGCTCCTACGAGCAGTACTTC	CASSLLASSYEQYF
15	TRBV5-1	NA	TRBJ2-1	TRBD2	TGCGCCAGCAGCCCTGGGACTAGCGGGGGCAATGAGCAGTTCTTC	CASSPGTSGGNEQFF
16	TRBV14	once	TRBJ1-2	NA	TGTGCCAGCAGCCAAGATCCCCGCACCCCTGCATATGGCTACACCTTC	CASSQDPRTPAYGYTF
15	TRBV5-5	NA	TRBJ2-7	TRBD2	TGTGCCAGCAGTCTACTAGCGGGGGATCTCTACGAGCAGTACTTC	CASSLLAGDLYEQYF
17	TRBV4-1	NA	TRBJ2-5	NA	TGCGCCAGCAGCCAAGATCAAGAAAGGGGCGGCCAAGAGACCCAGTACTTC	CASSQDQERGGQETQYF
14	TRBV4-1	few	TRBJ1-2	NA	TGCGCCAGCAGCCAAGATCGGCAGAACTATGGCTACACCTTC	CASSQDRQNYGYTF
14	TRBV10-3	NA	TRBJ1-1	NA	TGTGCCACCTTACCGTTGGACGGGGGCACTGAAGCTTTCTTT	CATLPLDGGTEAFF
12	TRBV10-3	once	TRBJ2-7	TRBD1	TGTGCCAACCCGGACAGGACCTACGAGCAGTACTTC	CANPDRTYEQYF
14	TRBV5-6	NA	TRBJ1-2	NA	TGTGCCAGCAGCTTAACAGGTCCTACGGTAGGCTACACCTTC	CASSLTGPTVGYTF
14	TRBV7-5	NA	TRBJ1-4	NA	TGTGCCAGCAGGGGGCAGGGCGGTAATGAAAAACTGTTTTTT	CASRGQGGNEKLFF
15	TRBV18	NA	TRBJ1-3	NA	TGTGCCAGCTCACCTCCTGGTTCTTCTGGAAACACCATATATTTT	CASSPPGSSGNTIYF